This T cell receptor beta chain was found in a study of blood T cell repertoires in COVID-19. Study as a whole: The origin of the acute and convalescent COVID-19 samples was the United States, Italy and Spain. In each case, the material was cDNA or gDNA derived from T cells, B-cell-depleted T cells, or PBMCs.

CDR1 SQVTM and CDR2 ANQGSEA come from the germline V gene. Losses at the gene ends were 5 bases for V and 6 bases for J; bases not matched to a gene: 11. The CDR3 contains 14 residues. Assay used: immunoSEQ multiplex PCR; TCRdb lists only in-frame clones, some missing. The sample lists more than 150,000 clones, approximately 87% occurring once. The clonotype comes from a man between 65 and 79 years old with active or convalescent COVID-19. The gene calls are TRBV29-1 and TRBJ2-5, with 8 bases that match TRBD2. Sequenced material: peripheral blood. CDR3 sequence (DNA): TGCAGCGTTAGAACTAGCGGAGTCGGGCAGACCCAGTACTTC. Translating gives CSVRTSGVGQTQYF.